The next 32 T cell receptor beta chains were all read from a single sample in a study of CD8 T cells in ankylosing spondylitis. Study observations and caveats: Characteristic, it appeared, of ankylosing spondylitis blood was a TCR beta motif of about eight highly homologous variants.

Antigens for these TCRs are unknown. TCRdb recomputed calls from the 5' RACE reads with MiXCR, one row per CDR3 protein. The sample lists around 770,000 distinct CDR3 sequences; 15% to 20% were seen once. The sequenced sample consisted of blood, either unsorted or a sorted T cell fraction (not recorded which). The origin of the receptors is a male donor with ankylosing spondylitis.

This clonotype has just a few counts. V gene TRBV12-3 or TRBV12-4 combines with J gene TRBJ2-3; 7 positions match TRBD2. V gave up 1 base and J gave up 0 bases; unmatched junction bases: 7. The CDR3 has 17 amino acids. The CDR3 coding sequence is TGTGCCAGCAGTTTAGAGGCTAGCGGTACTAGCACAGATACGCAGTATTTT. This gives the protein CASSLEASGTSTDTQYF.

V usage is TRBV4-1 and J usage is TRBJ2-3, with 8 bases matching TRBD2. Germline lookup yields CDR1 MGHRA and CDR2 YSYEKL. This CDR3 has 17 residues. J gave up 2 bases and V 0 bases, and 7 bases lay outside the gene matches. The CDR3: CASSQEGAGVVTDTQYF. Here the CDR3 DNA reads TGCGCCAGCAGCCAAGAAGGAGCGGGGGTGGTCACAGATACGCAGTATTTT.

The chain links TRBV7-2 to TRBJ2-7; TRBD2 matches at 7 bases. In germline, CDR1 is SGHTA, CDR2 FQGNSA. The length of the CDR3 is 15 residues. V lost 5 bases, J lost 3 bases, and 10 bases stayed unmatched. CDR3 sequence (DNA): TGTGCCAGCAGCCAAATCGGACTAGTTGACTACGAGCAGTACTTC. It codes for CASSQIGLVDYEQYF.

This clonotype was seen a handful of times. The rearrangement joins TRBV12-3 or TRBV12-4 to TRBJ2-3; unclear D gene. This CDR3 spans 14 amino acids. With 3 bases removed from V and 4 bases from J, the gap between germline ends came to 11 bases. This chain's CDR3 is CASSLGLVPDTQYF. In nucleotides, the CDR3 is TGTGCCAGCAGTTTGGGTCTAGTCCCAGATACGCAGTATTTT.

The CDR3 protein is CASSWPLGGADTQYF. The CDR3 DNA reads as TGCGCCAGCAGCTGGCCCCTGGGAGGGGCAGATACGCAGTATTTT. The chain has TRBV5-1 and TRBJ2-3; 7 bases match TRBD2. V shed 3 bases, J shed 4 bases, and the junction held 8 bases outside the gene matches. Germline assignment: CDR1 SGHRS and CDR2 YFSETQ. CDR3 length: 15 amino acids.

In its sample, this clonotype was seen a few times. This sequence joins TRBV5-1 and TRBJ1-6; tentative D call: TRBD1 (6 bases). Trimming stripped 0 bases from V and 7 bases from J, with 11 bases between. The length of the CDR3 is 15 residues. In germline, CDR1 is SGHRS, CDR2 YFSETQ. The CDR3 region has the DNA TGCGCCAGCAGCTTGGGAGCAGGGGCGAATTCACCCCTCCACTTT. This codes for CASSLGAGANSPLHF.

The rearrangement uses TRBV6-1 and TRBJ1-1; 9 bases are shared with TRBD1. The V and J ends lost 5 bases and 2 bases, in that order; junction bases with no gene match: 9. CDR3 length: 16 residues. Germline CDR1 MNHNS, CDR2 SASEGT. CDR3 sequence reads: CASSRTGTGINTEAFF. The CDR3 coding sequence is TGTGCCAGCAGTAGAACCGGGACAGGGATCAACACTGAAGCTTTCTTT.

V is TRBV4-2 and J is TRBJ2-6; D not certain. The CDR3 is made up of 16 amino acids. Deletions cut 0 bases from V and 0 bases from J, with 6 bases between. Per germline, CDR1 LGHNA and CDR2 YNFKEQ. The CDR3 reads CASSQDGVSGANVLTF. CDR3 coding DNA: TGTGCCAGCAGCCAAGATGGGGTCTCTGGGGCCAACGTCCTGACTTTC.

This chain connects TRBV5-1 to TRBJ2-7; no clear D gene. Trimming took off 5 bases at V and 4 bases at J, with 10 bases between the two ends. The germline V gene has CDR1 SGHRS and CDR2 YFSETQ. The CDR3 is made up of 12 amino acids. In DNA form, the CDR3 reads TGCGCCAGCAGATTAGGATCGTACGAGCAGTACTTC. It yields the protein CASRLGSYEQYF.

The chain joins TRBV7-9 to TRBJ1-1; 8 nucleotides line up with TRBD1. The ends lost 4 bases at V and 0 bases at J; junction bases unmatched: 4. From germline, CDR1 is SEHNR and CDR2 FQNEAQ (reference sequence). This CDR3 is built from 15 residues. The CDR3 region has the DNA TGTGCCAGCAGCTCCCAGACAGGGGTGAACACTGAAGCTTTCTTT. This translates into CASSSQTGVNTEAFF. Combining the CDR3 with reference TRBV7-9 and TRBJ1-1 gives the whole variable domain DTGVSQNPRHKITKRGQNVTFRCDPISEHNRLYWYRQTLGQGPEFLTYFQNEAQLEKSRLLSDRFSAERPKGSFSTLEIQRTEQGDSAMYLCASSSQTGVNTEAFFGQGTRLTVV.

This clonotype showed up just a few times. The CDR3 DNA reads as TGCAGTGCAAACAGGGACGGATCGAACACTGAAGCTTTCTTT. Protein: CSANRDGSNTEAFF. The genes are TRBV20-1 and TRBJ1-1, with a possible D match to TRBD1 (6 bases). The V end lost 6 bases, the J end lost 1 base, and 15 bases lay between the germline ends. The length of the CDR3 is 14 residues. CDR1 is DFQATT, CDR2 SNEGSKA, per germline (reference sequence).

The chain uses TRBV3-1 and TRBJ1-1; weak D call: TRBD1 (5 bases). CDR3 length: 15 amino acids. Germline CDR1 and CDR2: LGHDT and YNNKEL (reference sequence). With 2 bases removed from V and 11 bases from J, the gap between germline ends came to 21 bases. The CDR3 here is CASSQLSLVTGDAFF. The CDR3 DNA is TGTGCCAGCAGCCAATTGTCCTTGGTTACGGGGGACGCTTTCTTT.

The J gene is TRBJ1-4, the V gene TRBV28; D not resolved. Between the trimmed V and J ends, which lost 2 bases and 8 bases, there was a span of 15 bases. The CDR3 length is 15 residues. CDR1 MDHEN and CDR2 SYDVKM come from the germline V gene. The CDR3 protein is CASSLNGPAREKLFF. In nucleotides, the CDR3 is TGTGCCAGCAGTTTAAACGGACCAGCGAGGGAAAAACTGTTTTTT. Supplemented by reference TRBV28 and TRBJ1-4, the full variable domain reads DVKVTQSSRYLVKRTGEKVFLECVQDMDHENMFWYRQDPGLGLRLIYFSYDVKMKEKGDIPEGYSVSREKKERFSLILESASTNQTSMYLCASSLNGPAREKLFFGSGTQLSVL.

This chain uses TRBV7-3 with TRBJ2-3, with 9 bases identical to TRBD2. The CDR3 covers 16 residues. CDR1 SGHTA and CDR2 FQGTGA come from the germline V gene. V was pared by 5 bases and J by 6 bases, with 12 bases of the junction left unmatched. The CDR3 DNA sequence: TGTGCCAGCAGCCCCGATAGCGGGGGTCCCCGGGATACGCAGTATTTT. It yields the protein CASSPDSGGPRDTQYF.

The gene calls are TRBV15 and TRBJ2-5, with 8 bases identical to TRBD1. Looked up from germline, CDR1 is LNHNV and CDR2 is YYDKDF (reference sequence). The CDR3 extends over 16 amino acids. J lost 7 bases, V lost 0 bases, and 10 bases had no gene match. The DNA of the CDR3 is TGTGCCACCAGCAGAGATTTTGCGGACAGGGAAGGGACCCAGTACTTC. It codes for CATSRDFADREGTQYF.

Here the CDR3 reads CATSRGQNTEAFF. DNA for the CDR3: TGTGCCACCAGCAGAGGACAGAACACTGAAGCTTTCTTT. The genes are TRBV15 and TRBJ1-1; D remains ambiguous. Germline CDR1 is LNHNV and CDR2 is YYDKDF (reference sequence). V lost 1 base, J lost 1 base, and 4 bases lay in between. The CDR3 length is 13 residues.

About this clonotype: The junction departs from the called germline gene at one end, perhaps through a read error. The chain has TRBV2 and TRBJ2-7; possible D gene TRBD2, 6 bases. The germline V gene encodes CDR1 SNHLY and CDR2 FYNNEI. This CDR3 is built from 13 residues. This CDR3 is CASKFGGSSEQYF. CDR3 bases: TGTGCCAGCAAATTCGGGGGTTCCTCCGAGCAGTACTTC.

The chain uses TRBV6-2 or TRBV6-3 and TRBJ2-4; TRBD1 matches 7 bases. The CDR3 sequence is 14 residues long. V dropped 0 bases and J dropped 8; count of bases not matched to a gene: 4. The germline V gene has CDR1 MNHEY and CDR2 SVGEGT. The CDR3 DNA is TGTGCCAGCAGTTACTCGGGGGACAGTGACATTCAGTACTTC. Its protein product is CASSYSGDSDIQYF.

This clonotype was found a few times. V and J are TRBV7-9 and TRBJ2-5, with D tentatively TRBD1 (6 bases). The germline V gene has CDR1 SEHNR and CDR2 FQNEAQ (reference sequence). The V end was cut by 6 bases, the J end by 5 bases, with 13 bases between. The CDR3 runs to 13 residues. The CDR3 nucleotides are TGTGCCAGCAGGTTGGGGACAACGGAGACCCAGTACTTC. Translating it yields CASRLGTTETQYF.

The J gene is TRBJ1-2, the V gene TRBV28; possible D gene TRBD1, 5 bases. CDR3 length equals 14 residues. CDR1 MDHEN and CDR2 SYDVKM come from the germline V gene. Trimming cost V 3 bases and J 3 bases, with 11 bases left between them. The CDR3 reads CASSLNGDHYGYTF. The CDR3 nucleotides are TGTGCCAGCAGTTTGAATGGGGACCACTATGGCTACACCTTC.

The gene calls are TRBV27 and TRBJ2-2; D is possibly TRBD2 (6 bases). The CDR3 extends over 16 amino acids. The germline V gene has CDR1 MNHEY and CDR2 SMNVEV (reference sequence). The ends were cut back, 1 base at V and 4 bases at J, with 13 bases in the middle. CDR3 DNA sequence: TGTGCCAGCAGTTTATTATGGCAGGGAGGCACCGGGGAGCTGTTTTTT. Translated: CASSLLWQGGTGELFF.

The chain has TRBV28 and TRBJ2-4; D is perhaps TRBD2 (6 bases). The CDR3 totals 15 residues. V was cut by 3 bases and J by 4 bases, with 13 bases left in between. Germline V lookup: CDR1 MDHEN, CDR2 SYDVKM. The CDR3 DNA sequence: TGTGCCAGCAGTTTCGCCGGGACTGGAAAAAACATTCAGTACTTC. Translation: CASSFAGTGKNIQYF.

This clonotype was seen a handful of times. The CDR3 region is CASSPRDSYNSPLHF. CDR3 nucleotide sequence: TGTGCCAGCAGTCCCCGGGACAGTTATAATTCACCCCTCCACTTT. The chain has TRBV6-1 and TRBJ1-6, with 7 bases aligning to TRBD1. Trimming took 5 bases from V and 4 from J; bases not matched to a gene: 5. The CDR3 sequence is 15 residues long. From germline, CDR1 is MNHNS and CDR2 SASEGT.

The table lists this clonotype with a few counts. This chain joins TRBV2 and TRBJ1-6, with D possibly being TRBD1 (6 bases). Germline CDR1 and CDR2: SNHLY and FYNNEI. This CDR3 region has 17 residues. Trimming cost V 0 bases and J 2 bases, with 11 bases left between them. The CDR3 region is CASSEAGGQTYNSPLHF. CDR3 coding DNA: TGTGCCAGCAGTGAAGCGGGAGGACAGACCTATAATTCACCCCTCCACTTT.

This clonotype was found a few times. The DNA of the CDR3 is TGTGCCAGCAGCTTAGTTTCCTCCCTTAGCACAGATACGCAGTATTTT. Protein: CASSLVSSLSTDTQYF. The V gene is TRBV7-2, the J gene TRBJ2-3; D is unresolved. CDR3 length: 16 amino acids. The V end was cut by 1 base, the J end by 0 bases, with 11 bases between. Germline CDR1 and CDR2: SGHTA and FQGNSA.

CDR3 residues: CSVPDRPYGYTF. CDR3 nucleotides: TGCAGCGTACCCGACAGGCCCTATGGCTACACCTTC. The chain has TRBV29-1 and TRBJ1-2; perhaps TRBD1 as D (6 bases). V was trimmed by 6 bases and J by 4 bases, leaving 12 bases between them. The germline gives CDR1 SQVTM, CDR2 ANQGSEA. This CDR3 region has 12 residues.

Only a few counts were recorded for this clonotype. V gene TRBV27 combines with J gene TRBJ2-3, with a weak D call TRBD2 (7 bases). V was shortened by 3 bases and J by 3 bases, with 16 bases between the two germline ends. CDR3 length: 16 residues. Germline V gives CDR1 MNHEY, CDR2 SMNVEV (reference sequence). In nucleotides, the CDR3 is TGTGCCAGCAGTTTGCTCGCGGGGAGGGGGACAGATACGCAGTATTTT. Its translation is CASSLLAGRGTDTQYF.

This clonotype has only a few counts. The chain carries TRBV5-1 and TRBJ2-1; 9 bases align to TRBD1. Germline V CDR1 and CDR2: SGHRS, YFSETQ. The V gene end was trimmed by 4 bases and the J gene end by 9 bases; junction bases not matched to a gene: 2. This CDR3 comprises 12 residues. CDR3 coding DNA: TGCGCCAGCAGCAGGACAGGGGCTGAGCAGTTCTTC. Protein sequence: CASSRTGAEQFF.

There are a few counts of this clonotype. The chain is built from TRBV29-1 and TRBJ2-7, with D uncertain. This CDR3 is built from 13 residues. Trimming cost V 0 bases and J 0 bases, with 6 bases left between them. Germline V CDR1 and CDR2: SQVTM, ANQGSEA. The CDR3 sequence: CSVEDGHSYEQYF. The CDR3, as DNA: TGCAGCGTTGAAGATGGGCACTCCTACGAGCAGTACTTC.

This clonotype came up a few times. As DNA, the CDR3 is TGTGCCAGCATTCTTCTAGCGGGAGGGCTCAATGAGCAGTTCTTC. Protein: CASILLAGGLNEQFF. J is TRBJ2-1 and V is TRBV2, with 12 bases lining up with TRBD2. The trim removed 7 bases at V and 6 bases at J, leaving 7 bases unmatched. The length of the CDR3 is 15 residues. Germline V gives CDR1 SNHLY, CDR2 FYNNEI.

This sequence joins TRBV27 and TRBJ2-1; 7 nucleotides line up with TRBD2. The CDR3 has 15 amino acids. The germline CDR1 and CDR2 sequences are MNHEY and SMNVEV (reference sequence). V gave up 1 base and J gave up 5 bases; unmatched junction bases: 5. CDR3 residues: CASSLLAGAHNEQFF. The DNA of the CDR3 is TGTGCCAGCAGTTTATTGGCGGGAGCCCACAATGAGCAGTTCTTC.

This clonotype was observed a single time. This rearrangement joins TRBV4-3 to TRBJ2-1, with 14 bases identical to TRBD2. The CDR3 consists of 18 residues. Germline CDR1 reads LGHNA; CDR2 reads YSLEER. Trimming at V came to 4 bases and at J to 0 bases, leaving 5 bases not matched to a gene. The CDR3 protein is CASSRGTSGSPSYNEQFF. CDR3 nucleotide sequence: TGCGCCAGCAGCCGCGGGACTAGCGGGAGCCCCTCCTACAATGAGCAGTTCTTC.